These 9 T cell receptor beta chains were all obtained from the same sample, sequenced in a study of blood T cell repertoires in COVID-19. Profiled with immunoSEQ multiplex PCR; TCRdb holds only in-frame clones, not every one. This sample has tens of thousands of clones, with roughly 83% found just once. Sequenced input: peripheral blood. These receptors were obtained from a woman over 75 with acute or convalescent COVID-19.

This chain uses TRBV10-2 with TRBJ2-1, with 10 bases fitting TRBD2. The V and J ends lost 2 bases and 2 bases, in that order; junction bases with no gene match: 6. Looked up from germline, CDR1 is WSHSY and CDR2 is SAAADI. CDR3 length: 17 amino acids. The chain's CDR3 is CASSEISGGLTYNEQFF. In nucleotides, the CDR3 is TGCGCCAGCAGTGAGATTAGCGGGGGGCTGACCTACAATGAGCAGTTCTTC.

The rearrangement uses TRBV30 and TRBJ2-7; 7 nucleotides align to TRBD2. With V trimmed by 2 bases and J by 0 bases, 7 bases remained unmatched. This CDR3 has 15 residues. The germline V gene has CDR1 GTSNPN and CDR2 SVGIG (reference sequence). The CDR3 DNA is TGTGCCTGGAGTAGAGCGGGGACCCTCTCCTACGAGCAGTACTTC. Amino acids: CAWSRAGTLSYEQYF.

V is TRBV5-1 and J is TRBJ1-6; TRBD1 might be the D (5 bases). The CDR3 loop spans 16 amino acids. Germline assignment: CDR1 SGHRS and CDR2 YFSETQ. Trimming cost V 0 bases and J 8 bases, with 15 bases left between them. The CDR3 loop is CASSLAMGRAHSPLHF. The CDR3 DNA is TGCGCCAGCAGCTTGGCCATGGGCAGGGCCCATTCACCCCTCCACTTT.

V usage is TRBV7-2 and J usage is TRBJ2-1; 11 bases are a match to TRBD1. CDR3 size: 14 residues. Germline CDR1 and CDR2: SGHTA and FQGNSA. V shed 5 bases and J 6 bases; nucleotides not matched to a gene: 3. The CDR3 coding sequence is TGTGCCAGCAGCCCCGGGACAGGGGGCAATGAGCAGTTCTTC. Translation: CASSPGTGGNEQFF.

The CDR3 region is CASSVGEGRNQPQHF. DNA of the CDR3: TGTGCCAGCAGCGTAGGAGAGGGCCGCAATCAGCCCCAGCATTTT. J is TRBJ1-5 and V is TRBV9; D is ambiguous. The CDR3 is 15 residues long. V was trimmed by 0 bases and J by 2 bases, leaving 9 bases between them. CDR1 and CDR2 (germline): SGDLS, YYNGEE.

This clone was observed once. This chain links TRBV19 with TRBJ2-1; D perhaps matches TRBD1 (6 bases). There are 14 residues in the CDR3. From germline, CDR1 is LNHDA and CDR2 SQIVND (reference sequence). Trimming took off 10 bases at V and 0 bases at J, with 13 bases between the two ends. The CDR3 reads CATSEGGSYNEQFF. The CDR3 DNA is TGTGCCACCTCGGAAGGGGGCTCCTACAATGAGCAGTTCTTC.

The chain recombines TRBV20-1 with TRBJ1-3, with D possibly matching TRBD1 (6 bases). The V gene lost 3 bases and the J gene lost 9 bases, with 15 bases spanning the gap. Germline CDR1 reads DFQATT; CDR2 reads SNEGSKA (reference sequence). The CDR3 covers 13 residues. The CDR3 loop reads CSASRDTGFTIYF. The DNA of the CDR3 is TGCAGTGCTAGTCGGGACACCGGATTCACCATATATTTT.

The chain is built from TRBV7-8 and TRBJ1-2; D might be TRBD1 (6 bases). This CDR3 contains 14 residues. In germline, CDR1 is SGHVS, CDR2 FQNEAQ. V lost 5 bases to trimming and J lost 4 bases, with 14 bases between them. CDR3 residues: CASSLQGQGYGYTF. The DNA of the CDR3 is TGTGCCAGCAGCCTCCAGGGGCAGGGCTATGGCTACACCTTC.

The CDR3: CASSVATSGAGQETQYF. CDR3 coding DNA: TGTGCCAGCAGCGTAGCGACTAGCGGGGCCGGCCAAGAGACCCAGTACTTC. J is TRBJ2-5 and V is TRBV9, with 11 bases fitting TRBD2. The CDR3 runs to 17 residues. The V segment lost 0 bases and the J segment 1 base; nucleotides outside the gene matches: 5. Germline V gene sequence: CDR1 SGDLS, CDR2 YYNGEE.